Detailed here is one T cell receptor beta chain. No antigen is known for it. Profiled with immunoSEQ multiplex PCR; TCRdb holds only in-frame clones, not every one. In the table there are 52,000 or so clones, about 81% of which are singletons. The V gene's germline CDR1 is SQVTM and CDR2 ANQGSEA. Trimming removed 7 bases from V and 8 bases from J, with 20 bases in between. The CDR3 contains 13 residues. Time point indicated: week 23, last vaccination. All doses held 300 ug of mutant IDH1 20-mer peptide, with topical imiquimod. This specimen belongs to a study of a mutant IDH1 vaccine in newly diagnosed glioma. On the study more broadly: Patients began vaccination 4-6 weeks after radiotherapy alone, or with temozolomide cycles. Treatment recipients were roughly 62% male and around 40% female, and their mean age was around 37 years. Prior therapy was radiotherapy, temozolomide, or both; most received both.

The study's findings and limits: It was approximately 92% of patients that developed vaccine-induced immune responses.

The gene calls are TRBV29-1 and TRBJ1-2; D might be TRBD1 (6 bases). The material sequenced was PBMCs, taken from a glioma patient whose treatment included an IDH1 peptide vaccine. The TCR sequence derives from a woman between 40 and 55 years old with glioma. Some clones in this sample may be carry-over from other donors' samples. The CDR3 loop reads CSANKLGGNGYTF. Here the CDR3 DNA reads TGCAGCGCCAACAAGCTAGGGGGAAACGGCTACACCTTC.